Presented here are 17 T cell receptor beta chains from one specimen sequenced in a study of spatial heterogeneity in lung cancer. Time point: sample taken at primary tumor resection. Study-wide results and limits: One measure, the expanded intratumoral alpha and beta TCR count, tracked tumor mutation counts.

These receptors' targets are unknown. One entry per CDR3 protein, called by TCRdb with MiXCR from the 5' RACE reads. The sample holds around 2,500 distinct CDR3 sequences, 7% to 8% seen once. The source was lung tumor tissue, collected at surgery. These receptors all stem from a female donor with early-stage non-small cell lung cancer.

This clonotype qualifies as medium-sized. V usage is TRBV6-1 and J usage is TRBJ2-7; D is uncertain. This CDR3 region has 13 residues. Germline CDR1 is MNHNS and CDR2 is SASEGT. Trimming took off 7 bases at V and 3 bases at J, with 13 bases between the two ends. The CDR3: CASNGRSNYEQYF. In DNA form, the CDR3 reads TGTGCCAGCAATGGCAGGTCAAACTACGAGCAGTACTTC.

This clonotype is deemed medium-sized. This chain uses TRBV6-1 with TRBJ2-7; TRBD1 agrees at 9 bases. V was clipped by 4 bases and J by 0 bases; unmatched bases: 13. Germline V gene data show CDR1 as MNHNS and CDR2 as SASEGT. This CDR3 is built from 18 residues. The CDR3 spells CASSVPDRGQRSSYEQYV. The DNA for the CDR3 is TGTGCCAGCAGTGTTCCGGACAGGGGCCAGAGGAGCTCCTACGAGCAGTACGTC.

By proportion, this clonotype is medium-sized. The V gene is TRBV7-6, the J gene TRBJ1-4; 11 nucleotides match TRBD1. Germline values: CDR1 SGHVS, CDR2 FNYEAQ. Trimming cost V 2 bases and J 10 bases; bases outside gene matches: 12. This CDR3 contains 17 residues. CDR3 DNA: TGTGCCAGCAGCTTACCGAGGCCGGGACAGGGGGAAGGAAAACTGTTTTTT. Translated: CASSLPRPGQGEGKLFF.

The chain combines TRBV20-1 with TRBJ1-2, with D possibly being TRBD1 (5 bases). Between the trimmed V and J ends, which lost 5 bases and 3 bases, there was a span of 16 bases. Germline V CDR1 and CDR2: DFQATT, SNEGSKA (reference sequence). The CDR3 is 14 residues long. DNA of the CDR3: TGCAGTGCTGATGGGCGAGGAGGGGACTATGGCTACACCTTC. The encoded protein is CSADGRGGDYGYTF.

This clonotype was picked up many times. The chain carries TRBV25-1 and TRBJ2-3; TRBD1 might be the D (6 bases). Germline V CDR1 and CDR2: MGHDK, SYGVNS. Trimming removed 3 bases from V and 2 bases from J, with 24 bases in between. The CDR3 has 19 amino acids. The CDR3: CASSDAGGQTSEDTDTQYF. Here the CDR3 DNA reads TGTGCCAGCAGTGATGCCGGTGGACAGACATCGGAAGACACAGATACGCAGTATTTT.

By share, this clonotype counts as large. This chain connects TRBV7-9 to TRBJ2-1; tentatively, D is TRBD2 (6 bases). V lost 4 bases to trimming and J lost 7 bases, with 11 bases between them. CDR1 SEHNR and CDR2 FQNEAQ come from the germline V gene (reference sequence). CDR3 length: 13 residues. The CDR3 DNA follows: TGTGCCAGCAGCTCCGGGACTGGGAATGAGCAGTTCTTC. Protein: CASSSGTGNEQFF.

This clonotype is medium-sized within its sample. The CDR3 loop reads CASSQSYGQNTEAFF. The CDR3 DNA reads as TGTGCCAGCAGCCAAAGTTACGGACAGAACACTGAAGCTTTCTTT. The chain carries TRBV4-2 and TRBJ1-1; possible D gene TRBD1, 5 bases. The CDR3 totals 15 residues. Trimming took 2 bases from V and 1 from J, leaving 11 bases between them. In germline, CDR1 is LGHNA, CDR2 YNFKEQ.

By share, this clonotype ranks as medium-sized. V and J are TRBV20-1 and TRBJ1-3, with D unresolved. Trimming left V 0 bases short and J 2 bases short, with 17 bases between. Germline V gene lookup returns CDR1 DFQATT and CDR2 SNEGSKA (reference sequence). The CDR3 contains 17 residues. The CDR3 here is CSARDSASHRTGNTIYF. As DNA, the CDR3 is TGCAGTGCTAGAGATTCAGCCTCCCACCGCACTGGAAACACCATATATTTT.

By sample fraction, this clonotype is medium-sized. This sequence joins TRBV28 and TRBJ1-5; TRBD1 matches 9 bases. Germline loops: CDR1 MDHEN, CDR2 SYDVKM. The CDR3 has 19 residues. V lost 7 bases and J lost 0; bases outside the gene matches: 16. The CDR3 reads CASTLTGTGITHSNQPQHF. For the CDR3, the DNA is TGTGCCAGCACACTTACCGGGACAGGGATTACTCATAGCAATCAGCCCCAGCATTTT.

This clonotype rates as medium-sized (0.01 to 0.1%). The CDR3 DNA sequence: TGTGCCAGCAGTTCGACCGGGACTAGCGGGAGTTACGAGCAGTACGTC. Amino acid sequence: CASSSTGTSGSYEQYV. This chain joins TRBV12-3 or TRBV12-4 and TRBJ2-7; 14 bases match TRBD2. The CDR3 contains 16 residues. The trim removed 4 bases at V and 4 bases at J, leaving 6 bases unmatched.

This clonotype is judged medium-sized. V gene TRBV15 combines with J gene TRBJ1-2; perhaps TRBD1 as D (6 bases). Germline V gene sequence: CDR1 LNHNV, CDR2 YYDKDF (reference sequence). The CDR3 sequence is 15 residues long. V lost 0 bases and J 8 bases, leaving 16 bases between the germline ends. The CDR3 loop reads CATSRDPPGARGYTF. CDR3 sequence (DNA): TGTGCCACCAGCAGAGATCCCCCGGGGGCCCGAGGCTACACCTTC.

This clonotype is medium-sized (0.01 to 0.1%) in the sample. The CDR3 loop is CASSLRGPVAGEHNEQFF. The CDR3 nucleotides read TGTGCCAGCAGCCTTAGGGGGCCGGTAGCGGGAGAGCACAATGAGCAGTTCTTC. This chain joins TRBV7-2 and TRBJ2-1, with TRBD2 matching over 9 bases. CDR1 SGHTA and CDR2 FQGNSA come from the germline V gene. V lost 5 bases and J lost 5; bases outside the gene matches: 16. The CDR3 length is 18 residues.

By share, this clonotype counts as medium-sized. The V gene is TRBV6-2 or TRBV6-3, the J gene TRBJ2-1, with 10 nucleotides matching TRBD1. The CDR3 extends over 15 amino acids. V trimming: 4 bases; J trimming: 3 bases; junction bases outside the gene matches: 3. Germline-derived CDR1 and CDR2 are MNHEY and SVGEGT. This CDR3 reads CASSSGTGDYNEQFF. The CDR3 DNA sequence: TGTGCCAGCAGTTCCGGGACAGGGGACTACAATGAGCAGTTCTTC.

Ten or more counts support this clonotype. The V gene is TRBV24-1, the J gene TRBJ2-5; unclear D gene. The CDR3 covers 13 residues. With 6 bases removed from V and 4 bases from J, the gap between germline ends came to 11 bases. Germline loops: CDR1 KGHDR, CDR2 SFDVKD. CDR3 sequence: CATSFKGGETQYF. DNA of the CDR3: TGTGCCACCAGTTTTAAGGGCGGAGAGACCCAGTACTTC.

This clonotype is judged medium-sized. The V gene is TRBV7-2, the J gene TRBJ2-6; no clear D. V gave up 5 bases and J gave up 0 bases, with 11 bases separating them. The germline CDR1 and CDR2 sequences are SGHTA and FQGNSA. The CDR3 contains 16 residues. The CDR3 region has the DNA TGTGCCAGCAGCCCCGACCCCCACTCTGGGGCCAACGTCCTGACTTTC. Its protein is CASSPDPHSGANVLTF.

Judged by abundance, this clonotype is medium-sized (0.01 to 0.1%). CDR3 DNA sequence: TGTGCCAGCAGCCCCGGGACAGGGGGCGTTGAGACCCAGTACTTC. Translated, it gives CASSPGTGGVETQYF. V is TRBV7-7 and J is TRBJ2-5; 12 bases line up with TRBD1. Germline V gives CDR1 SSHAT, CDR2 FNYEAQ (reference sequence). The CDR3 length is 15 residues. V trimming: 5 bases; J trimming: 5 bases; junction bases outside the gene matches: 6.

This clonotype was detected ten times or more. The chain couples TRBV25-1 to TRBJ2-2; D possibly corresponds to TRBD1 (6 bases). The CDR3 totals 15 residues. V dropped 3 bases and J dropped 1 base, with 9 bases sitting between them. Germline lookup yields CDR1 MGHDK and CDR2 SYGVNS. DNA for the CDR3: TGTGCCAGCAGTGACCCAGGGGTGAACACCGGGGAGCTGTTTTTT. Its translation is CASSDPGVNTGELFF.